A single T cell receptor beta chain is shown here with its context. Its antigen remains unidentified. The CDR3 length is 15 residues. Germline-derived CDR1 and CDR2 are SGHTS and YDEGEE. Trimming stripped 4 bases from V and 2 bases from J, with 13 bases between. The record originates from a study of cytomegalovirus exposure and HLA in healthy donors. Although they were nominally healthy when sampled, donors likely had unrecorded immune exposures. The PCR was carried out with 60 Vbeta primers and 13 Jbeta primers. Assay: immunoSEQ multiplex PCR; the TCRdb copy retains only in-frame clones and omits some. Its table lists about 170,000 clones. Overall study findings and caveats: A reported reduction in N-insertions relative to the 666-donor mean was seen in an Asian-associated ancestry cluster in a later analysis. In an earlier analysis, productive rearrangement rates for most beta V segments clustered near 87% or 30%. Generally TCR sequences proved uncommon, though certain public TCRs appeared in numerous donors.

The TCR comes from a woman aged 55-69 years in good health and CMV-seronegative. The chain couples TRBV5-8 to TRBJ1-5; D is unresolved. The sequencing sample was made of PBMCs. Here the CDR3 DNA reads TGTGCCAGCAGCCACCAAGACACGCGCAATCAGCCCCAGCATTTT. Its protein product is CASSHQDTRNQPQHF.